This paragraph reports one T cell receptor beta chain. Its specificity is unknown. This sample is drawn from a study of T cell repertoires in cytomegalovirus infection. One entry per CDR3 protein, called by TCRdb with MiXCR from the reads. The sample has about 24,000 distinct CDR3 sequences, more than 20% seen once. The CDR3 totals 15 residues. Trimming shortened V by 2 bases and J by 0 bases, and 10 bases separated the two germline ends. Per germline, CDR1 MGHRA and CDR2 YSYEKL. The J gene is TRBJ1-2, the V gene TRBV4-1; weak D call: TRBD1 (5 bases). The sequenced sample was CD8+ T cells from cultured PBMCs, obtained from culture after CMV antigen stimulation. This clonotype was obtained from a human donor in good health (CMV status not recorded). Some clones in this sample may be carry-over from other donors' samples. The CDR3 DNA reads as TGCGCCAGCAGCCAAAAGACAGACCCTAACTATGGCTACACCTTC. Its translation: CASSQKTDPNYGYTF.